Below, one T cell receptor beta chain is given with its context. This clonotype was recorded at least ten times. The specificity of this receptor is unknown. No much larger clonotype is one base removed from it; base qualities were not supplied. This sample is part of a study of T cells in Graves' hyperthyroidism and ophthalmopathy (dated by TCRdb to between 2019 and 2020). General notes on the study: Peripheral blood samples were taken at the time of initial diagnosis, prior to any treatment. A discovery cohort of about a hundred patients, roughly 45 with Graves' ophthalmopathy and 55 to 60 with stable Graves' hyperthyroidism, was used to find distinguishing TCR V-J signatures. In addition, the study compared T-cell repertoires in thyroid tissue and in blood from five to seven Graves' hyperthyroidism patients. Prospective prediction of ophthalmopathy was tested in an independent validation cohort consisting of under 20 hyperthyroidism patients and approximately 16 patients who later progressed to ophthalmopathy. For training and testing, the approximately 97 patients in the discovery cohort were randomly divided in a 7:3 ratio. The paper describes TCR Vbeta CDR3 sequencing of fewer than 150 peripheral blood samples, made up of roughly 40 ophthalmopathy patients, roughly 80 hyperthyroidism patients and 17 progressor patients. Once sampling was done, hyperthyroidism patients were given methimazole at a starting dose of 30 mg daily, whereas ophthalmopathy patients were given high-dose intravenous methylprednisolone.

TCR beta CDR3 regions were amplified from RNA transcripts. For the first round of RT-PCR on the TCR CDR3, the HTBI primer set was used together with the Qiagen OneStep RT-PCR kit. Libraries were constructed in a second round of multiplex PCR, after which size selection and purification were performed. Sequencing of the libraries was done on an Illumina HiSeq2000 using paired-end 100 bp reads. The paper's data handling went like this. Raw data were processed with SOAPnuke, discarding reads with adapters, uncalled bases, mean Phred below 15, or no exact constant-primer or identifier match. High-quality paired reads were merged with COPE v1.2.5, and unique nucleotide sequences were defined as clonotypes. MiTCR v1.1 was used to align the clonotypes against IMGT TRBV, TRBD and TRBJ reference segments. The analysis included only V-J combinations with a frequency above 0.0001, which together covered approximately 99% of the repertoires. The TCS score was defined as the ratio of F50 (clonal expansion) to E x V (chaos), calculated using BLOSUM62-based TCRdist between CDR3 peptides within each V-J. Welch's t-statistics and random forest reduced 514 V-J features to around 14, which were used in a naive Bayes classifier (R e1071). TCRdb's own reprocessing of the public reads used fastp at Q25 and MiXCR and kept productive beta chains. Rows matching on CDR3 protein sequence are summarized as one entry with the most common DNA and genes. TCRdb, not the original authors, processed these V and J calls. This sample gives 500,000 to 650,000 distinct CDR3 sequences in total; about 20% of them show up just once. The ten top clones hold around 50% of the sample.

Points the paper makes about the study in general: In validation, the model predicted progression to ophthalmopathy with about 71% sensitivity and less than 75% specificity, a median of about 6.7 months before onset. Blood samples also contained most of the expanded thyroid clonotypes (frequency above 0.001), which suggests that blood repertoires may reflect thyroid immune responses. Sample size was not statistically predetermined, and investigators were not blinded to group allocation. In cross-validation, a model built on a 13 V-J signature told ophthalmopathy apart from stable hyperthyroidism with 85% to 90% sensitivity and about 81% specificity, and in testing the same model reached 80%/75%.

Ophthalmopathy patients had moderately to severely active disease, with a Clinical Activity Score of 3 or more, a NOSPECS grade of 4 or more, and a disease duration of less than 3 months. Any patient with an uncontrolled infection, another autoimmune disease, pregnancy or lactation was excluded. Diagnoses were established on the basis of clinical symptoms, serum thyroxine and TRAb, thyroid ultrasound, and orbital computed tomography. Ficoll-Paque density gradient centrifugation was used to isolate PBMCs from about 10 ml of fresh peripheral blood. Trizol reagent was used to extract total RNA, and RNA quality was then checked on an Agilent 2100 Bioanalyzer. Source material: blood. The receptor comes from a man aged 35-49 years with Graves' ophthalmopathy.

The DNA sequence reads TGTGCCAGCAGCTTAGGCCGCGCAGCCCAAGAGACCCAGTACTTC. The encoded protein is CASSLGRAAQETQYF. This chain is built from TRBV7-9 and TRBJ2-5; there is no confident call for the D gene. The germline V gene (reference sequence) supplies CDR1 SEHNR and CDR2 FQNEAQ. The V end loses 1 base and the J end loses 1 base, and a stretch of 10 bases separates them. From cysteine to phenylalanine, the CDR3 is 15 amino acids long. Only the CDR3 DNA is retained, 45 bases long and in frame from the first base.